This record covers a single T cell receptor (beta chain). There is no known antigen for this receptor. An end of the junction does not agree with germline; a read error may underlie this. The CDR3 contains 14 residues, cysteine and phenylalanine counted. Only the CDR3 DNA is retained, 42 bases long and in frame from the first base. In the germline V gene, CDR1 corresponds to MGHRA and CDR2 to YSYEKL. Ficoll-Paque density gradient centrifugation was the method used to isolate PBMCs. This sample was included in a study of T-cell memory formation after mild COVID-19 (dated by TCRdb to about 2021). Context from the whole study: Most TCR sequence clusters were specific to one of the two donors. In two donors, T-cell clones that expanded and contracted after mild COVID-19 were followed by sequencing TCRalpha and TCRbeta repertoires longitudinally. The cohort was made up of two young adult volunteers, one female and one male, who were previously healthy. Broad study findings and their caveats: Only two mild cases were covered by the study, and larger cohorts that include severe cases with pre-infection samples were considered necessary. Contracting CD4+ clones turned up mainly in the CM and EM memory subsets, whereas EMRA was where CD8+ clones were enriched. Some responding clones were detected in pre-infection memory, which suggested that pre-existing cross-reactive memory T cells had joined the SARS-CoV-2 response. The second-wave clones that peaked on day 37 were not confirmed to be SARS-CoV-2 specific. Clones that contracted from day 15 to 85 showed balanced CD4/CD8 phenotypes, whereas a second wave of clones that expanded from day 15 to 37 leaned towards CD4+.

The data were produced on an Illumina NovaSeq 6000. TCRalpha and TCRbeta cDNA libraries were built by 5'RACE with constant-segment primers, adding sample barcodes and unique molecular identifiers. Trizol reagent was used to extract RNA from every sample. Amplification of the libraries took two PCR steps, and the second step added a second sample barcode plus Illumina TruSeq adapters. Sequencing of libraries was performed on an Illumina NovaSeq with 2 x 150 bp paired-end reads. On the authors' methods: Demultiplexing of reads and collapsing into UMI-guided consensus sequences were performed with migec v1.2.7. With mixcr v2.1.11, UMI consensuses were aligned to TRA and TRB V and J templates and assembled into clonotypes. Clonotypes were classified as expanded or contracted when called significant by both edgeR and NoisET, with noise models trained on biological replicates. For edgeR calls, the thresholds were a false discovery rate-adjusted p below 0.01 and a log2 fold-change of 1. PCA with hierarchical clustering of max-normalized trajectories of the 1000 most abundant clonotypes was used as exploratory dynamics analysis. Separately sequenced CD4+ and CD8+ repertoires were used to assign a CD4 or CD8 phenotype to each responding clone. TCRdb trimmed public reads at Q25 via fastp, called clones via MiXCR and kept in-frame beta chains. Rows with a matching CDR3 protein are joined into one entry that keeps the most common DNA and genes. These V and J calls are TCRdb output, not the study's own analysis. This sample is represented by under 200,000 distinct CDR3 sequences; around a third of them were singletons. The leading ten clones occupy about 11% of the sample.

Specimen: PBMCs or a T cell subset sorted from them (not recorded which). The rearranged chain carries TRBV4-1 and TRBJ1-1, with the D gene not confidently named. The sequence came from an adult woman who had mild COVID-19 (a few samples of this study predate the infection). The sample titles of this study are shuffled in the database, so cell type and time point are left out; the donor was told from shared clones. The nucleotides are TGCGACAGCAGCCAAGTTGGTGTGTACACTGAAGCTTTCTTT. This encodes CDSSQVGVYTEAFF.